The 4 T cell receptor beta chains below were found in one sample sequenced in a study of blood T cell repertoires in COVID-19. Sequenced by immunoSEQ multiplex PCR; TCRdb stores in-frame clones only, minus some. The sample includes some 180,000 clones, 76% seen only once; the top ten take around 8.1%. The sequenced material came from peripheral blood. The source is a woman aged 50 to 65 with active or convalescent COVID-19.

The J gene is TRBJ2-7, the V gene TRBV28; D perhaps matches TRBD1 (7 bases). Germline V gene data show CDR1 as MDHEN and CDR2 as SYDVKM. This CDR3 has 14 amino acids. V was trimmed by 2 bases and J by 3 bases, leaving 11 bases between them. CDR3 sequence reads: CASSLPQGGYEQYF. CDR3 DNA: TGTGCCAGCAGTTTACCGCAGGGGGGCTACGAGCAGTACTTC.

This chain uses TRBV19 with TRBJ2-3; 9 nucleotides line up with TRBD2. CDR3 length: 15 amino acids. V was pared by 5 bases and J by 4 bases, with 7 bases of the junction left unmatched. Looked up from germline, CDR1 is LNHDA and CDR2 is SQIVND (reference sequence). The chain's CDR3 is CASSQPGLAADTQYF. The CDR3, as DNA: TGTGCCAGTAGTCAACCGGGACTAGCCGCAGATACGCAGTATTTT.

In its sample, this clone was seen a few times. The sample carries other DNA sequences with the same CDR3. CDR3 nucleotide sequence: TGTGCCAGCAGCGCCGGGACTAGCGGCTACGAGCAGTACTTC. It encodes CASSAGTSGYEQYF. V is TRBV9 and J is TRBJ2-7; 11 positions agree with TRBD2. The length of the CDR3 is 14 residues. Germline V gene lookup returns CDR1 SGDLS and CDR2 YYNGEE. Trimming took 3 bases from V and 3 from J; bases not matched to a gene: 2.

The J gene is TRBJ1-5, the V gene TRBV27, with D perhaps matching TRBD1 (5 bases). From germline, CDR1 is MNHEY and CDR2 SMNVEV (reference sequence). The V end was cut by 6 bases, the J end by 7 bases, with 16 bases between. This CDR3 comprises 14 residues. The CDR3 sequence is CASSPGPGVQPQHF. CDR3 bases: TGTGCCAGCAGCCCAGGGCCGGGGGTCCAGCCCCAGCATTTT.